Included here is one T cell receptor (beta chain) sequence, with context. The data are from a study of technical replicates of blood from a handful of donors. V trimming: 6 bases; J trimming: 5 bases; junction bases outside the gene matches: 10. The CDR3 extends over 15 amino acids. Germline CDR1 reads MNHEY; CDR2 reads SVGAGI. Using immunoSEQ multiplex PCR, the repertoire was profiled, and TCRdb retains in-frame clones only, with some absent. The sample contains under 70,000 clones, approximately 89% of which appear only once. V usage is TRBV6-5 and J usage is TRBJ2-7, with 10 bases that match TRBD2. Sequenced material: PBMCs. The TCR sequence derives from a human donor in good health. Some clones in this sample may be carry-over from other donors' samples. The DNA of the CDR3 is TGTGCCAGCAGACGAGCGGGAGGGCCTCGCGACGAGCAGTACTTC. Translation: CASRRAGGPRDEQYF.